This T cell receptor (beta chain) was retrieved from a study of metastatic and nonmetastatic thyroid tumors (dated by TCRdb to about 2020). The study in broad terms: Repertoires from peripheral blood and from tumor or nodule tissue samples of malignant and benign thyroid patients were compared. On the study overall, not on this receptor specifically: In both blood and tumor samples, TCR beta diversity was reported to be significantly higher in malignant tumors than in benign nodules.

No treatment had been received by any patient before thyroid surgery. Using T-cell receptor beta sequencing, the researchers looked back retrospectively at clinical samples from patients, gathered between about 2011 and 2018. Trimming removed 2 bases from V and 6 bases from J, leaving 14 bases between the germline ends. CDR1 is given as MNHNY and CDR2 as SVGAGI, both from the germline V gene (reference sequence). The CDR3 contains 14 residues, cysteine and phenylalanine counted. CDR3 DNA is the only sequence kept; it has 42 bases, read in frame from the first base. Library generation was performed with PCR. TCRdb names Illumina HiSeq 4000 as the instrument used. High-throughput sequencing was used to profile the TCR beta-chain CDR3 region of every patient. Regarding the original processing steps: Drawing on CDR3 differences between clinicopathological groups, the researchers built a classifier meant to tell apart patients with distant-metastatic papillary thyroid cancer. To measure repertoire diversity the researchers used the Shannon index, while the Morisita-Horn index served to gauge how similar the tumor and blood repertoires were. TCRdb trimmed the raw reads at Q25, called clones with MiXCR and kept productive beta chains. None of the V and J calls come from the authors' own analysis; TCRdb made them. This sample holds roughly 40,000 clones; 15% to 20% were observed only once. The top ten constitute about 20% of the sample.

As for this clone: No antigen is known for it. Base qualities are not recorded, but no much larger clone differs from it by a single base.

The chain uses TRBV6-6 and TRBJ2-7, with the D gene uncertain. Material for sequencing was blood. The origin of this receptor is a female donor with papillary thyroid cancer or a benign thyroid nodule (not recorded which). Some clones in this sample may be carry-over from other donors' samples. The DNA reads TGTGCCAGCAGTTACAGTAGCCCGCGGAGCGAGCAGTACTTC. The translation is CASSYSSPRSEQYF.